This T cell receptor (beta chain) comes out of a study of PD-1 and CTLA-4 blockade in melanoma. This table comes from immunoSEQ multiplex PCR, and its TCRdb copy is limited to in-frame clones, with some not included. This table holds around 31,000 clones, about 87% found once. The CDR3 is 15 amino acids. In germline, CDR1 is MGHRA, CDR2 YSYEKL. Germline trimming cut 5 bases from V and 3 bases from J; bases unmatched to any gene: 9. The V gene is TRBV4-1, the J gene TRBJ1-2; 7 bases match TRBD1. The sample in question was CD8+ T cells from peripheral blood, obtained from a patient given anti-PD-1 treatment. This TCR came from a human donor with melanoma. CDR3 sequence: CASSARQGFDYGYTF. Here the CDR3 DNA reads TGCGCCAGCAGCGCCCGACAGGGCTTCGACTATGGCTACACCTTC.